This record covers a single TCR beta chain. In the study's own analysis: Amplified reference gene primers provided the basis for estimating nucleated cell counts. Sequencing was performed with immunoSEQ multiplex PCR; in TCRdb, only in-frame clones are kept and a portion is missing. V and J calls and clone size are those listed in that table; D and trimming were worked out from the DNA. The data hold 35,000 to 45,000 clones, with about 70% observed a single time. This sample stems from a study of blood T cell repertoires in COVID-19. Study background: T cells, B-cell-depleted T cells, or PBMCs supplied cDNA or gDNA.

The V gene lost 3 bases and the J gene lost 10 bases, with 10 bases spanning the gap. CDR3 size: 12 residues. Specimen: peripheral blood. The clonotype was recovered from a man aged 65 to 79 with active or convalescent COVID-19. The V call is TRBV12-3 or TRBV12-4, the J call TRBJ2-1, with a possible D match to TRBD2 (6 bases). The CDR3 DNA reads TGTGCCAGCAGTTTCCAGGCGGGAGAGCAGTTCTTC. It encodes CASSFQAGEQFF.